One T cell receptor (beta chain) is described in this entry. The source of the sample is a study of blood T cell repertoires in COVID-19. Study-level information: Collection of acute and convalescent COVID-19 samples took place in the United States, Italy and Spain.

Some clones are missing from TCRdb's copy, which holds only in-frame ones; the method was immunoSEQ multiplex PCR. Here the sample spans approximately 180,000 clones, around 84% being singletons. Participant age was roughly 18 to 90 years, and participants resided in fewer than 25 US areas. In assigning cohorts, the study relied on participant-reported clinical history. The V gene lost 6 bases and the J gene lost 2 bases, with 13 bases spanning the gap. Germline CDR1 is MNHEY and CDR2 is SVGAGI. The CDR3 extends over 14 amino acids. The chain combines TRBV6-5 with TRBJ1-1; D is possibly TRBD1 (5 bases). The sequence came from a man aged 50-60 years who had recovered from COVID-19. Material: PBMCs or T cells enriched from blood (not recorded which). DNA of the CDR3: TGTGCCAGCAGGCGACCGGGGGGAAACACTGAAGCTTTCTTT. Its protein product is CASRRPGGNTEAFF.